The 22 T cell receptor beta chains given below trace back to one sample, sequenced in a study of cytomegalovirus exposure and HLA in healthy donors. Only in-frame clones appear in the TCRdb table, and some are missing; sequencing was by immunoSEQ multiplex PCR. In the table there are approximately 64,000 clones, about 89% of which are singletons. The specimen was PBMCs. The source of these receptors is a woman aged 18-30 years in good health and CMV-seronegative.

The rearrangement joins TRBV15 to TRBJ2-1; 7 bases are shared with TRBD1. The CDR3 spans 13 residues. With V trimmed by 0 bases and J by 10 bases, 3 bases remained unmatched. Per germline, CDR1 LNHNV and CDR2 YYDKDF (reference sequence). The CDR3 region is CATSREGRGEQFF. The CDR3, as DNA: TGTGCCACCAGCAGAGAGGGCAGGGGGGAGCAGTTCTTC.

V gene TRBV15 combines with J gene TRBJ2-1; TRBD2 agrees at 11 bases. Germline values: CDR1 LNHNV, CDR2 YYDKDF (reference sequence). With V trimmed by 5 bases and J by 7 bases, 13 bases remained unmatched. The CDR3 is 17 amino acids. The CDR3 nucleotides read TGTGCCACCAGCGCCCTCCCCATGACTAGCGGGACTAATGAGCAGTTCTTC. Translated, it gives CATSALPMTSGTNEQFF. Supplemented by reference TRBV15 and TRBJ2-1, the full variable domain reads DAMVIQNPRYQVTQFGKPVTLSCSQTLNHNVMYWYQQKSSQAPKLLFHYYDKDFNNEADTPDNFQSRRPNTSFCFLDIRSPGLGDTAMYLCATSALPMTSGTNEQFFGPGTRLTVL.

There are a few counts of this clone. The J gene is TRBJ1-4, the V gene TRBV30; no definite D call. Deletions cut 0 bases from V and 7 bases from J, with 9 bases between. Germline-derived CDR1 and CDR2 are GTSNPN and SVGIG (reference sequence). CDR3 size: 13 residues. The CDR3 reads CAWSVLVGEKLFF. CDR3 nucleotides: TGTGCCTGGAGTGTACTAGTGGGTGAAAAACTGTTTTTT.

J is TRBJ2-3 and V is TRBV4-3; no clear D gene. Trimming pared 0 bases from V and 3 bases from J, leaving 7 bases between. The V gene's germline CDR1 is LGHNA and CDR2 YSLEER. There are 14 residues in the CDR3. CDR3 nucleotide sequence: TGCGCCAGCAGCCAAGATTTCCTGACAGATACGCAGTATTTT. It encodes CASSQDFLTDTQYF.

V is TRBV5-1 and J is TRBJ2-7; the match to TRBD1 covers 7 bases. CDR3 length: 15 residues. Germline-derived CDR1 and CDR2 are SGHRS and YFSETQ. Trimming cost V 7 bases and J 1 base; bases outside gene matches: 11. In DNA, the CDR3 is TGCGCCAGCGGACCCGGGACAGCAATTTCCTACGAGCAGTACTTC. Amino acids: CASGPGTAISYEQYF.

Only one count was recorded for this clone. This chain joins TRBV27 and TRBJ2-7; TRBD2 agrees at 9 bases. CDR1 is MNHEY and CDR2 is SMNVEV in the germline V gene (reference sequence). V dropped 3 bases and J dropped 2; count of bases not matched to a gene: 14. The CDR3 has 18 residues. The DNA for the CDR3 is TGTGCCAGCAGTTTTGAAGTACAGAGACTAGCGGCAACCTACGAGCAGTACTTC. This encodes CASSFEVQRLAATYEQYF.

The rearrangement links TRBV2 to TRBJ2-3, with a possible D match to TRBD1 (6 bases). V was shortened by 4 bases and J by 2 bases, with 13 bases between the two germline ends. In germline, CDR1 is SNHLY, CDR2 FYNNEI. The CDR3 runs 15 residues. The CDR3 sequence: CASSGQDGLTDTQYF. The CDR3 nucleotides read TGTGCCAGCAGTGGACAGGATGGACTCACAGATACGCAGTATTTT.

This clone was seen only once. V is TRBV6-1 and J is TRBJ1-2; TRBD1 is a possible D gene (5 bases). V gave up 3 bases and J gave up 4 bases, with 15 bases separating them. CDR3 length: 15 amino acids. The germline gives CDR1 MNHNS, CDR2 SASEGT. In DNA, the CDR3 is TGTGCCAGCAGTGATCTTAGGGGCTTAGGCTATGGCTACACCTTC. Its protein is CASSDLRGLGYGYTF.

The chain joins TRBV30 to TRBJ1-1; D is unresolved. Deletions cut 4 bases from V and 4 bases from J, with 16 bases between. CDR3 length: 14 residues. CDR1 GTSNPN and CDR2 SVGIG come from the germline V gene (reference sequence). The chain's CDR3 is CAWTLSLGSTEAFF. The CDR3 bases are TGTGCCTGGACCCTTTCCCTAGGGAGCACTGAAGCTTTCTTT.

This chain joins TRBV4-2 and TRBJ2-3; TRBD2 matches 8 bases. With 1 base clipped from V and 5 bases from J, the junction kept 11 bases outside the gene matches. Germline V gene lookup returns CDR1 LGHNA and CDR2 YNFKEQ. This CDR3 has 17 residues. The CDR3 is CASSQVLNRGGQDTQYF. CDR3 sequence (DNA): TGTGCCAGCAGCCAAGTTTTGAACCGGGGGGGCCAAGATACGCAGTATTTT.

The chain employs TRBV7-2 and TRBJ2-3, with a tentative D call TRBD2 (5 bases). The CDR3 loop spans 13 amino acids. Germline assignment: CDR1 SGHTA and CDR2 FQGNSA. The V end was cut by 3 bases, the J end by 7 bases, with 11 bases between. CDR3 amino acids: CASSFLGSNTQYF. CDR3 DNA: TGTGCCAGCAGCTTTCTAGGGAGTAATACGCAGTATTTT. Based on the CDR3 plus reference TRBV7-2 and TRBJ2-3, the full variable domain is GAGVSQSPSNKVTEKGKDVELRCDPISGHTALYWYRQSLGQGLEFLIYFQGNSAPDKSGLPSDRFSAERTGGSVSTLTIQRTQQEDSAVYLCASSFLGSNTQYFGPGTRLTVL.

The CDR3 reads CASSLDGRADTQYF. The CDR3 DNA sequence: TGCGCCAGCAGCTTGGATGGGAGGGCAGATACGCAGTATTTT. The genes are TRBV5-1 and TRBJ2-3; 7 positions agree with TRBD2. Looked up from germline, CDR1 is SGHRS and CDR2 is YFSETQ. V lost 0 bases and J lost 4; bases outside the gene matches: 2. There are 14 residues in the CDR3. Full variable domain (outside the CDR3, taken from reference TRBV5-1 and TRBJ2-3): KAGVTQTPRYLIKTRGQQVTLSCSPISGHRSVSWYQQTPGQGLQFLFEYFSETQRNKGNFPGRFSGRQFSNSRSEMNVSTLELGDSALYLCASSLDGRADTQYFGPGTRLTVL.

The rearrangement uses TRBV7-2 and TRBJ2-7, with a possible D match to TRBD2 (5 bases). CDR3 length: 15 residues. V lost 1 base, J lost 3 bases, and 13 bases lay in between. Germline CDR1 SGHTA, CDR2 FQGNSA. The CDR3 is CASSLGLAGLYEQYF. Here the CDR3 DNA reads TGTGCCAGCAGCTTAGGGCTAGCAGGTCTCTACGAGCAGTACTTC.

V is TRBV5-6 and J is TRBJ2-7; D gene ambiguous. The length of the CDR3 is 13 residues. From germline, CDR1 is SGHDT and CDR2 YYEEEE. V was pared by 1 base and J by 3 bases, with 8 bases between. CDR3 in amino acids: CASSLYSYYEQYF. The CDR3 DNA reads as TGTGCCAGCAGCTTGTATTCCTACTACGAGCAGTACTTC.

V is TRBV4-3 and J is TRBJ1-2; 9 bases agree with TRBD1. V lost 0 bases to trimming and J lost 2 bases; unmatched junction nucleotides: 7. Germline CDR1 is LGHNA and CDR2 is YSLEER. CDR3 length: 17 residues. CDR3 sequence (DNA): TGCGCCAGCAGCCAAGACCCCGGACAGGGGACGAACTATGGCTACACCTTC. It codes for CASSQDPGQGTNYGYTF.

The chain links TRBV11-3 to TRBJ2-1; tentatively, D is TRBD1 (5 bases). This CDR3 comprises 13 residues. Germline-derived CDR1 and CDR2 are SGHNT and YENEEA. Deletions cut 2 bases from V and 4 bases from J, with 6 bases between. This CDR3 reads CASSLNRYNEQFF. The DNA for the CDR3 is TGTGCCAGCAGCTTAAACAGGTACAATGAGCAGTTCTTC.

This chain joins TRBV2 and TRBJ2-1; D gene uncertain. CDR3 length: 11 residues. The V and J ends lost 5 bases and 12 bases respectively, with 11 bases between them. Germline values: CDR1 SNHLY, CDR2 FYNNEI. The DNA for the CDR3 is TGTGCCAGCAGTCCATTGGCACCGCAGTTCTTC. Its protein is CASSPLAPQFF.

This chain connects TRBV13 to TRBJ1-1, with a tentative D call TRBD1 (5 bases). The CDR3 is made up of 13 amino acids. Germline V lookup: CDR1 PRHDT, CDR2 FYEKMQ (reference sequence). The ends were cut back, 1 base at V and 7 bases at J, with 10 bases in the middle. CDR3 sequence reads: CASSLELGGEAFF. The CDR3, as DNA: TGTGCCAGCAGCTTAGAATTGGGGGGTGAAGCTTTCTTT.

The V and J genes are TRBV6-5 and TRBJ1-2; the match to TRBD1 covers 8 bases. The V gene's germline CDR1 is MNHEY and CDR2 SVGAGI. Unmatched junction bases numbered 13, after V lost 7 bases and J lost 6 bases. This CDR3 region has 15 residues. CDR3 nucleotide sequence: TGTGCCAGCACCGCGGCAGGGGGCGGAATAGATGGCTACACCTTC. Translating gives CASTAAGGGIDGYTF.

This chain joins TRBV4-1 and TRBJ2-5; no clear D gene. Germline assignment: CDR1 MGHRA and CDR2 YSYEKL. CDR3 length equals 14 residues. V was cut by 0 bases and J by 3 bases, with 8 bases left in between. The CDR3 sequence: CASSQDGREETQYF. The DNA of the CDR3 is TGCGCCAGCAGCCAAGATGGTCGGGAAGAGACCCAGTACTTC.

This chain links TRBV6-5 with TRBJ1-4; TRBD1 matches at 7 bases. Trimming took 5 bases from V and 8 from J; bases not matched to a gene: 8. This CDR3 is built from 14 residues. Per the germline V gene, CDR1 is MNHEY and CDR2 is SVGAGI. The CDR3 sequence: CASSPRGQGEKLFF. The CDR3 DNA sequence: TGTGCCAGCAGTCCTAGGGGGCAAGGGGAAAAACTGTTTTTT.

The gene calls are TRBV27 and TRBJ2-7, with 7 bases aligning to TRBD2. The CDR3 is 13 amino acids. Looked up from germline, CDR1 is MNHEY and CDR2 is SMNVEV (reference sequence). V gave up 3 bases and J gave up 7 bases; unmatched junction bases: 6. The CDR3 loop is CASSLLRGGEQYF. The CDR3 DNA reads TGTGCCAGCAGTTTGTTACGGGGAGGGGAGCAGTACTTC.